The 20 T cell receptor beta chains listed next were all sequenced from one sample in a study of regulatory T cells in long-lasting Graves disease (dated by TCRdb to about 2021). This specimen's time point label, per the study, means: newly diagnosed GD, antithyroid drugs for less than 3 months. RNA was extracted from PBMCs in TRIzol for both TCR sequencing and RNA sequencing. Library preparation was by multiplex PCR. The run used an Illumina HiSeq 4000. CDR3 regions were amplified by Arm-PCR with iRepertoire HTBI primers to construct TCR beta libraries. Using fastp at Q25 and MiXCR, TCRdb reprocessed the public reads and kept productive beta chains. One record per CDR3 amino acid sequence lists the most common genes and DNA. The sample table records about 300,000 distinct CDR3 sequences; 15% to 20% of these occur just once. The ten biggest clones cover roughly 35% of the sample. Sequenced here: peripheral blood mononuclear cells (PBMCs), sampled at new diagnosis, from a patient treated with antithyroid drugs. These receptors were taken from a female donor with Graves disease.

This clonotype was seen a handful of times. This chain's CDR3 is CASSLFSGYNEQFF. As DNA, the CDR3 is TGTGCCAGCAGCTTGTTTTCTGGGTACAATGAGCAGTTCTTC. The J gene is TRBJ2-1, the V gene TRBV5-6, with D uncertain. Germline V CDR1 and CDR2: SGHDT, YYEEEE. The ends were cut back, 1 base at V and 4 bases at J, with 9 bases in the middle. CDR3 length: 14 residues.

As DNA, the CDR3 is TGCAGTGGGAGCGGGAGTCACAATGAGCAGTTCTTC. This codes for CSGSGSHNEQFF. The chain uses TRBV20-1 and TRBJ2-1; TRBD2 aligns across 8 bases. The CDR3 has 12 amino acids. Germline V gives CDR1 DFQATT, CDR2 SNEGSKA (reference sequence). The junction had 4 bases not matched to a gene; V was cut back by 7 bases and J by 5 bases.

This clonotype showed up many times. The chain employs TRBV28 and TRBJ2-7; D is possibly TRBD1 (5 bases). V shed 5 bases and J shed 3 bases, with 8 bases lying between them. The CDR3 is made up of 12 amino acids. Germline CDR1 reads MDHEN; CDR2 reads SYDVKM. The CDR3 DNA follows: TGTGCCAGCAGTGACCAGGGCTACGAGCAGTACTTC. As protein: CASSDQGYEQYF.

In nucleotides, the CDR3 is TGTGCCAGCAGCCCCCGACGGGCTAATCAGCCCCAGCATTTT. Translation gives CASSPRRANQPQHF. The genes are TRBV6-1 and TRBJ1-5; D is ambiguous. The germline gives CDR1 MNHNS, CDR2 SASEGT. V lost 6 bases and J 4 bases, leaving 13 bases between the germline ends. CDR3 size: 14 residues.

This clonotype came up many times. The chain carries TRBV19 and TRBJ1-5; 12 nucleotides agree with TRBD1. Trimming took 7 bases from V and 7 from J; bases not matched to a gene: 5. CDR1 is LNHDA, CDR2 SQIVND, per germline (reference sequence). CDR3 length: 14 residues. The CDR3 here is CASTGTGGEQPQHF. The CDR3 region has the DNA TGTGCCAGTACCGGGACAGGGGGCGAACAGCCCCAGCATTTT.

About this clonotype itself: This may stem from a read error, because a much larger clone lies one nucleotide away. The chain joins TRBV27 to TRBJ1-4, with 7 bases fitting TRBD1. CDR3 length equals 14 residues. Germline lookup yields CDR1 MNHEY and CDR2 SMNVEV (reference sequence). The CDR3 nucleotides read TGTGCCAGCAGCCGACAGGGAACTAATGAAAAACCGTTTTTT. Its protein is CASSRQGTNEKPFF. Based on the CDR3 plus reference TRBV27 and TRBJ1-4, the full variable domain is EAQVTQNPRYLITVTGKKLTVTCSQNMNHEYMSWYRQDPGLGLRQIYYSMNVEVTDKGDVPEGYKVSRKEKRNFPLILESPSPNQTSLYFCASSRQGTNEKPFFGSGTQLSVL.

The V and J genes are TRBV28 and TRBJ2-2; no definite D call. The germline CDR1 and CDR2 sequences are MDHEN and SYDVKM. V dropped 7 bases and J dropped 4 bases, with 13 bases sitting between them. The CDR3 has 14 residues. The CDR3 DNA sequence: TGTGCCAGCATTTTTAACGTGGGCACCGGGGAGCTGTTTTTT. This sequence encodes CASIFNVGTGELFF. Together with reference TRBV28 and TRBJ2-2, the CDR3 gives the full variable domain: DVKVTQSSRYLVKRTGEKVFLECVQDMDHENMFWYRQDPGLGLRLIYFSYDVKMKEKGDIPEGYSVSREKKERFSLILESASTNQTSMYLCASIFNVGTGELFFGEGSRLTVL.

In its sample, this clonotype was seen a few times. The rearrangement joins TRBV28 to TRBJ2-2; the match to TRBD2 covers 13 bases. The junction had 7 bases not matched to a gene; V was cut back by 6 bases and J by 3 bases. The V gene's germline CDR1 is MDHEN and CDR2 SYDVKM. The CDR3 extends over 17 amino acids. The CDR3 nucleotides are TGTGCCAGCAGCGACGGACTAGCGGGAGTCCACACCGGGGAGCTGTTTTTT. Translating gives CASSDGLAGVHTGELFF.

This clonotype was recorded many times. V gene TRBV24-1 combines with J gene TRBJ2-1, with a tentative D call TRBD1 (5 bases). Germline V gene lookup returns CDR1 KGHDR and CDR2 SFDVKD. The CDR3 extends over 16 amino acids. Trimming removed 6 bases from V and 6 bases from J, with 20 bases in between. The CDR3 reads CATSFSSRAPFNEQFF. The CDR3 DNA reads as TGTGCCACCAGTTTCTCCTCCAGGGCCCCTTTCAATGAGCAGTTCTTC.

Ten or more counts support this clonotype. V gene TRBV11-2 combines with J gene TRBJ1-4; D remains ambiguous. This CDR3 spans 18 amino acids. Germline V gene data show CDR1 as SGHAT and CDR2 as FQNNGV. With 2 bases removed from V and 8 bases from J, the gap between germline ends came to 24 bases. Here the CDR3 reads CASSLRAYTGVLEEKLFF. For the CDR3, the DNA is TGTGCCAGCAGCTTAAGAGCCTATACGGGAGTTTTAGAAGAAAAACTGTTTTTT. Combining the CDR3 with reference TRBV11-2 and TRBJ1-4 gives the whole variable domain EAGVAQSPRYKIIEKRQSVAFWCNPISGHATLYWYQQILGQGPKLLIQFQNNGVVDDSQLPKDRFSAERLKGVDSTLKIQPAKLEDSAVYLCASSLRAYTGVLEEKLFFGSGTQLSVL.

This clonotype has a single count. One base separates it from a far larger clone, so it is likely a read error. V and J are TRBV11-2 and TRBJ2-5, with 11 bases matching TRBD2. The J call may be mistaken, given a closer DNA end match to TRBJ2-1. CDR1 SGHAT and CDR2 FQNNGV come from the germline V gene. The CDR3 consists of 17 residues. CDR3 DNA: TGTGCCAGCAGCCGCCCTCGGGGACTAGCGGTAAACAATGAGCAGTTCTTC. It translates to CASSRPRGLAVNNEQFF.

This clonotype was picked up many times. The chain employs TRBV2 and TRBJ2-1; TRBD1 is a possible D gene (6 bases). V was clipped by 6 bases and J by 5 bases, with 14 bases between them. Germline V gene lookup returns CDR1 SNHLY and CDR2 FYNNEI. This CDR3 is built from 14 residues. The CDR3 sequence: CASRNWGQDNEQFF. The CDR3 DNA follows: TGTGCCAGCAGGAACTGGGGGCAGGACAATGAGCAGTTCTTC.

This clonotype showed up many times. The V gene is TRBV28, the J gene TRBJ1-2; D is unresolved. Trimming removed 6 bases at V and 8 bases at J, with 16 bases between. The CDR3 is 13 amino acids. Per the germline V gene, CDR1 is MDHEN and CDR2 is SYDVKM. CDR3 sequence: CASSPPGKGGYTF. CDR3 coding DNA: TGTGCCAGCAGCCCGCCGGGGAAGGGAGGCTACACCTTC.

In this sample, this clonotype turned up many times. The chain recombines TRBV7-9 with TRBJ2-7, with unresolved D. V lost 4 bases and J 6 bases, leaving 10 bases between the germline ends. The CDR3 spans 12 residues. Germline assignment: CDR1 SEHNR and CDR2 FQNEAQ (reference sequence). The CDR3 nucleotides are TGTGCCAGCAGCTCCCAGAGAACCGAGCAGTACTTC. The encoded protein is CASSSQRTEQYF. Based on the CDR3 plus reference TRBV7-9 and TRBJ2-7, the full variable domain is DTGVSQNPRHKITKRGQNVTFRCDPISEHNRLYWYRQTLGQGPEFLTYFQNEAQLEKSRLLSDRFSAERPKGSFSTLEIQRTEQGDSAMYLCASSSQRTEQYFGPGTRLTVT.

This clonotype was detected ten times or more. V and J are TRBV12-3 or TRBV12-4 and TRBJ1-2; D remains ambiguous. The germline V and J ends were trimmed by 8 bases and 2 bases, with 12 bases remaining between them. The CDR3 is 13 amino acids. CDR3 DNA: TGTGCCAGCTACTCAGGAGGGAACTATGGCTACACCTTC. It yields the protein CASYSGGNYGYTF.

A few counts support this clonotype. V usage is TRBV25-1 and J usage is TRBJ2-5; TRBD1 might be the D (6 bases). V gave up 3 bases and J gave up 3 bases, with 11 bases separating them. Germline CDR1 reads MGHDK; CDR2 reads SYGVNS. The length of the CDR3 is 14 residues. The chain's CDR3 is CASSDRRGKETQYF. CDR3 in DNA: TGTGCCAGCAGTGACCGAAGGGGGAAAGAGACCCAGTACTTC. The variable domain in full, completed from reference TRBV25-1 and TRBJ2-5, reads EADIYQTPRYLVIGTGKKITLECSQTMGHDKMYWYQQDPGMELHLIHYSYGVNSTEKGDLSSESTVSRIRTEHFPLTLESARPSHTSQYLCASSDRRGKETQYFGPGTRLLVL.

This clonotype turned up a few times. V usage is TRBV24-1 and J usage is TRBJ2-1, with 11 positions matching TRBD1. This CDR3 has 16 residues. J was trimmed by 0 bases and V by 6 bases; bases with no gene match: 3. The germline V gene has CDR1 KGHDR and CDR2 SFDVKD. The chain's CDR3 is CATSRGTGGSYNEQFF. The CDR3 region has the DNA TGTGCCACCAGTCGCGGGACAGGGGGCTCCTACAATGAGCAGTTCTTC.

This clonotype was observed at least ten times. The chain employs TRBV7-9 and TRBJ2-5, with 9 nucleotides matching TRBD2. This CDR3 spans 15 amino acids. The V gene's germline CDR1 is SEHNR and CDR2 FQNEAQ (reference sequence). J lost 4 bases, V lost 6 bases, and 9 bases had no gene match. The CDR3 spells CASRTGTSTRETQYF. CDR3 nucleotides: TGTGCCAGCAGGACCGGGACTAGCACCAGAGAGACCCAGTACTTC.

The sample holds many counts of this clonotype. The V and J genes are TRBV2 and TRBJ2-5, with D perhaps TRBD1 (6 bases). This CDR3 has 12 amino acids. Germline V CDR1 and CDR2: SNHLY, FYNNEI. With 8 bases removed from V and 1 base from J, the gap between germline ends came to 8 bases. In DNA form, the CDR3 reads TGTGCCAGCCAGGGGCCCCAAGAGACCCAGTACTTC. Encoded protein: CASQGPQETQYF.

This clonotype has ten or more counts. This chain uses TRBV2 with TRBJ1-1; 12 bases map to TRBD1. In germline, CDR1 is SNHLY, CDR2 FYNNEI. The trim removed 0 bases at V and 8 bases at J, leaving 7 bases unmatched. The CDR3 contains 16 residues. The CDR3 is CASSEARRDRGPEAFF. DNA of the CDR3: TGTGCCAGCAGTGAAGCTCGGAGGGACAGGGGGCCCGAAGCTTTCTTT.